This T cell receptor (beta chain) emerged from a study of blood T cell repertoires in COVID-19. Background on the study: There were acute and convalescent COVID-19 samples, and they came from the United States, Italy and Spain. The cDNA or gDNA used as material had been derived from T cells, B-cell-depleted T cells, or PBMCs.

V lost 4 bases to trimming and J lost 5 bases, with 22 bases between them. The CDR3 loop spans 16 amino acids. Germline CDR1 SGHRS, CDR2 YFSETQ. As handled by the study authors: Amplification of reference gene primers provided the estimated nucleated cell counts. This table comes from immunoSEQ multiplex PCR, and its TCRdb copy is limited to in-frame clones, with some not included. From that table come the V and J calls and clone size; the DNA was used to work out D and trimming. The sample records about 300,000 clones, roughly 87% being singletons. The sequence was obtained from a man in his late teens or twenties with active or convalescent COVID-19. The chain recombines TRBV5-1 with TRBJ2-7; possible D gene TRBD1, 7 bases. Material: peripheral blood. The CDR3 protein is CASSGGVVGGGHEQYF. CDR3 DNA: TGCGCCAGCAGCGGAGGGGTGGTAGGAGGGGGCCACGAGCAGTACTTC.